Listed below are T cell receptor beta chains from one sample, sequenced in a study of OX40 agonist ivuxolimab in advanced cancers. Assay used: immunoSEQ multiplex PCR; TCRdb lists only in-frame clones, some missing. The table includes tens of thousands of clones, about four fifths detected once. The specimen was CD4+ or CD8+ T cells sorted from blood, collected in a trial of the OX40 agonist ivuxolimab. The receptors here all came from an adult with an advanced solid tumor such as melanoma, head and neck, liver or kidney cancer. The CDR3 runs from the conserved cysteine through the conserved F or W. The order of the fields is J gene, V gene, D gene, CDR3 protein. The D gene is left open where the match is weak.

>TRBJ2-5|TRBV7-2|NA
CASSLGGRETQYF
>TRBJ2-7|TRBV5-3|TRBD1
CASSLVEGAIDEQYF
>TRBJ2-7|TRBV2|NA
CASSPGTSYEQYF
>TRBJ1-2|TRBV10-3|NA
CAISESGGHYGYTF
>TRBJ2-7|TRBV9|TRBD2
CASSISSSGFAYEQYF
>TRBJ2-2|TRBV27|TRBD1
CASSPDRDRFTGELFF
>TRBJ2-5|TRBV11-3|NA
CASSLEGSAQETQYF
>TRBJ2-7|TRBV9|NA
CASSVGETARAYLRNEQYF
>TRBJ2-1|TRBV12-5|TRBD2
CASGEGGPYEQFF
>TRBJ2-5|TRBV9|NA
CASSENLGWGETQYF
>TRBJ2-3|TRBV27|NA
CASSASRLSTDTQYF
>TRBJ1-2|TRBV28|NA
CASSPPQGRGYGYTF
>TRBJ1-3|TRBV14|NA
CASSHRPGGGSSGNTIYF
>TRBJ1-2|TRBV6-5|NA
CASSYGTADGYTF
>TRBJ1-1|TRBV5-1|TRBD1
CASSPTGGDTEAFF
>TRBJ2-1|TRBV4-1|TRBD1
CASRHDRGNGWDEQFF
>TRBJ2-4|TRBV28|NA
CASSSSGAKNIQYF
>TRBJ2-7|TRBV10-1|TRBD2
CASSEGGRAEQYF
>TRBJ2-1|TRBV7-2|TRBD2
CASSLRALAGDNEQFF
>TRBJ1-3|TRBV30|NA
CAWKGPTHSSGNTIYF
>TRBJ2-7|TRBV28|TRBD1
CASSLQGAVEKEQYF
>TRBJ2-7|TRBV2|NA
CASTQDPPPNYEQYF
>TRBJ1-6|TRBV7-9|TRBD1
CASSLGGQGDSPLHF
>TRBJ2-3|TRBV5-1|TRBD2
CASSLASGSSDTQYF
>TRBJ1-2|TRBV29-1|NA
CSTRPGKGFGYTF
>TRBJ2-7|TRBV30|NA
CAWTPGQSSYEQYF
>TRBJ2-2|TRBV2|TRBD1
CASSAAGTDNTGELFF
>TRBJ1-5|TRBV28|NA
CASSLIGRNQPQHF
>TRBJ2-1|TRBV18|NA
CASSPGLDLEQFF
>TRBJ2-7|TRBV30|TRBD2
CAWSGASGSIHEQYF
>TRBJ1-1|TRBV9|NA
CASSVGRGSGFAEAFF
>TRBJ1-5|TRBV28|NA
CASSVGEQGQPQHF
>TRBJ2-1|TRBV19|NA
CASTEGGDWNEQFF
>TRBJ2-7|TRBV18|NA
CASSPRTEGEQYF
>TRBJ2-1|TRBV5-4|TRBD2
CASSISGAYNEQFF
>TRBJ1-4|TRBV28|NA
CASSLEGRDEKLFF
>TRBJ1-4|TRBV7-9|TRBD1
CASSSQGVTNEKLFF
>TRBJ2-7|TRBV7-8|TRBD1
CASSLDDRGAYYEQYF
>TRBJ2-2|TRBV5-1|NA
CASKKGGFPQANTGELFF
>TRBJ2-1|TRBV30|TRBD2
CAWSGAGGPLNEQFF
>TRBJ1-5|TRBV6-1|NA
CASTHRGGNQPQHF
>TRBJ1-2|TRBV29-1|NA
CSVVYRSGYTF
>TRBJ2-7|TRBV10-3|NA
CATWTGSSYEQYF
>TRBJ2-2|TRBV14|TRBD2
CASSQVRETGELFF